The 12 T cell receptor beta chains listed next were all sequenced from one sample in a study of T cell responses to AZD1222 COVID-19 vaccine. Using immunoSEQ multiplex PCR, the repertoire was profiled, and TCRdb retains in-frame clones only, with some absent. Of 95,000 to 130,000 clones in the sample, roughly nine tenths were seen once. The sample was peripheral blood, taken on day 0 of AZD1222 vaccination. The receptors here all came from an adult in good health.

Within the sample, this clone is medium-sized. The J gene is TRBJ1-1, the V gene TRBV6-1; 9 positions match TRBD1. The germline V gene encodes CDR1 MNHNS and CDR2 SASEGT. V dropped 2 bases and J dropped 11; count of bases not matched to a gene: 6. CDR3 length: 13 amino acids. The CDR3 loop is CASSETAGTGAFF. The CDR3 DNA is TGTGCCAGCAGTGAAACGGCGGGGACAGGGGCTTTCTTT.

The rearrangement joins TRBV6-6 to TRBJ1-2; D gene unclear. The CDR3 totals 12 residues. V was clipped by 11 bases and J by 4 bases, with 14 bases between them. Germline values: CDR1 MNHNY, CDR2 SVGAGI (reference sequence). Written as DNA, the CDR3 is TGTGCCGCCAGATGGCAGACCTATGGCTACACCTTC. As protein: CAARWQTYGYTF.

The genes are TRBV10-3 and TRBJ2-6, with TRBD2 matching over 9 bases. Per the germline V gene, CDR1 is ENHRY and CDR2 is SYGVKD. The CDR3 contains 18 residues. The V gene end was trimmed by 6 bases and the J gene end by 0 bases; junction bases not matched to a gene: 9. CDR3 residues: CAIRPILAGRSGANVLTF. In DNA form, the CDR3 reads TGTGCCATCAGGCCGATTCTAGCGGGACGCTCTGGGGCCAACGTCCTGACTTTC.

This sequence joins TRBV15 and TRBJ1-4; tentatively, D is TRBD1 (6 bases). Trimming removed 5 bases at V and 4 bases at J, with 11 bases between. The germline V gene has CDR1 LNHNV and CDR2 YYDKDF (reference sequence). CDR3 length equals 14 residues. CDR3 nucleotides: TGTGCCACCAGCTTCACAGGGAATAATGAAAAACTGTTTTTT. Encoded protein: CATSFTGNNEKLFF.

The chain combines TRBV7-8 with TRBJ2-7, with 8 bases fitting TRBD1. CDR1 is SGHVS, CDR2 FQNEAQ, per germline. The V segment lost 5 bases and the J segment 7 bases; nucleotides outside the gene matches: 4. This CDR3 comprises 12 residues. The CDR3 region is CASSRTGQEQYF. DNA of the CDR3: TGTGCCAGCAGCAGGACAGGGCAAGAGCAGTACTTC.

The chain recombines TRBV19 with TRBJ1-2, with D possibly being TRBD1 (6 bases). The germline V gene encodes CDR1 LNHDA and CDR2 SQIVND (reference sequence). The CDR3 contains 14 residues. The V and J ends lost 5 bases and 4 bases respectively, with 14 bases between them. CDR3 sequence: CASSPRQVPYGYTF. The CDR3 DNA reads as TGTGCCAGTAGTCCCCGACAGGTCCCCTATGGCTACACCTTC.

The rearrangement uses TRBV13 and TRBJ1-4; no definite D call. Trimming removed 2 bases from V and 0 bases from J, with 7 bases in between. Germline CDR1 reads PRHDT; CDR2 reads FYEKMQ (reference sequence). The CDR3 totals 15 residues. This CDR3 is CASSLLHATNEKLFF. CDR3 in DNA: TGTGCCAGCAGCTTATTACACGCAACTAATGAAAAACTGTTTTTT.

The chain has TRBV19 and TRBJ1-3; no reliable D call. The CDR3 consists of 15 residues. The germline gives CDR1 LNHDA, CDR2 SQIVND (reference sequence). V dropped 1 base and J dropped 0 bases, with 7 bases sitting between them. This CDR3 is CASSIGVISGNTIYF. The CDR3 nucleotides read TGTGCCAGTAGTATAGGGGTCATCTCTGGAAACACCATATATTTT.

The V gene is TRBV5-1, the J gene TRBJ2-5; 7 nucleotides agree with TRBD1. The trim removed 4 bases at V and 2 bases at J, leaving 2 bases unmatched. Germline V gene sequence: CDR1 SGHRS, CDR2 YFSETQ. The CDR3 length is 13 residues. The CDR3 region is CASSPTGQETQYF. The CDR3 nucleotides are TGCGCCAGCAGCCCGACAGGGCAAGAGACCCAGTACTTC.

The chain employs TRBV7-9 and TRBJ1-4, with a possible D match to TRBD1 (5 bases). The germline V and J ends were trimmed by 5 bases and 0 bases, with 10 bases remaining between them. The length of the CDR3 is 15 residues. Germline lookup yields CDR1 SEHNR and CDR2 FQNEAQ (reference sequence). Written as DNA, the CDR3 is TGTGCCAGCAGCGACCGGGGGACAACTAATGAAAAACTGTTTTTT. Protein sequence: CASSDRGTTNEKLFF.

The table lists this clone with a count of one. The chain uses TRBV4-1 and TRBJ1-6; no definite D call. Germline loops: CDR1 MGHRA, CDR2 YSYEKL. CDR3 length equals 15 residues. V was shortened by 0 bases and J by 6 bases, with 9 bases between the two germline ends. The CDR3 coding sequence is TGCGCCAGCAGCCAAGACCACAGTCGTAATTCACCCCTCCACTTT. This translates into CASSQDHSRNSPLHF.

V is TRBV19 and J is TRBJ1-1; D unclear. Germline V gives CDR1 LNHDA, CDR2 SQIVND (reference sequence). This CDR3 contains 13 residues. Between the trimmed V and J ends, which lost 6 bases and 2 bases, there was a span of 10 bases. The CDR3 is CASRIPRNTEAFF. The CDR3 DNA sequence: TGTGCCAGTAGGATCCCACGCAACACTGAAGCTTTCTTT.